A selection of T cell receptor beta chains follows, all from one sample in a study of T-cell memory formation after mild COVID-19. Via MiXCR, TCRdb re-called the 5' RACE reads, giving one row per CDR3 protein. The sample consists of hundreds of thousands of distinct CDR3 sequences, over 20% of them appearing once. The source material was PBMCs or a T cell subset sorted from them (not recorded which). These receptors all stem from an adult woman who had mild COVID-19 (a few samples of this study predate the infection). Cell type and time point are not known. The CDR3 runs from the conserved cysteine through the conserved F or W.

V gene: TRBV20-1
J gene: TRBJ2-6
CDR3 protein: CSASPTSGANVLTF

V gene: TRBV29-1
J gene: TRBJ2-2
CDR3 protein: CSVEGWSGGPTGELFF

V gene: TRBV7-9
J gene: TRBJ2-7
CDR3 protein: CASTLRGEQYF

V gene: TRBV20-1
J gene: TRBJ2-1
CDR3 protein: CSASLTSGIRNEQFF

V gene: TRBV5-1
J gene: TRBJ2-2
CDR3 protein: CASSPKGPGVNTGELFF

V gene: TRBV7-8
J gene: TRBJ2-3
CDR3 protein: CASSSIRGSDTQYF

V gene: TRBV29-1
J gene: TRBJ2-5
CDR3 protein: CSVDRGIQETQYF

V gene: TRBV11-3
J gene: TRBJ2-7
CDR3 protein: CASSIELSYEQYF

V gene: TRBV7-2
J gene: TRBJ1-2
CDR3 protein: CASSRPTAGLYGYTF

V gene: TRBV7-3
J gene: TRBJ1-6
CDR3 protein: CASSPAVGNSPLHF

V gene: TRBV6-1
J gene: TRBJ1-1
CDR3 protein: CASSVVTGNTEAFF

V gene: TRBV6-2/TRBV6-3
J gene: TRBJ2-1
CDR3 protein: CASIADFRSSYNEQFF

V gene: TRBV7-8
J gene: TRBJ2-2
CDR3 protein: CASSLGTGDGELFF

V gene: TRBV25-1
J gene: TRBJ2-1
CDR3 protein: CASTLGEEQFF

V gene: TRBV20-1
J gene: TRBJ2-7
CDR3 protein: CSASSPDRGSYEQYF

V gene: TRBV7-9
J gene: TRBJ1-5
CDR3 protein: CASSFAPGYQPQHF

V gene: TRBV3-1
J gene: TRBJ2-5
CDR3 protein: CASSQDGGGVVTQYF

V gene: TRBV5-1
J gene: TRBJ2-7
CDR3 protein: CASSLGAGAYEQYF

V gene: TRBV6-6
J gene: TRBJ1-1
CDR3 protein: CASSSRGLNTEAFF

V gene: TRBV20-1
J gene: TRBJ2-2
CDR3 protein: CSARVTSGGASNTGELFF

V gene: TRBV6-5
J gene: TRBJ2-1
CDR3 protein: CASSYSPWGGGEQFF

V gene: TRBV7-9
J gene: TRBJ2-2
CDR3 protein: CASSFMGTGSNTGELFF

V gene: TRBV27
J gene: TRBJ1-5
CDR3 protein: CASSWQGRQPQHF

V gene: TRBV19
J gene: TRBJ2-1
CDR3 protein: CASIGTSGQVEQFF

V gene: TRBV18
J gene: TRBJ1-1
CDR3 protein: CASSPGVNTEAFF

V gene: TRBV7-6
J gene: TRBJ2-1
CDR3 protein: CASTKGQGSNEQFF

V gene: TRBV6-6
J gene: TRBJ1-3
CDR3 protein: CASTGGNSGNTIYF

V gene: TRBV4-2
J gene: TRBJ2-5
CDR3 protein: CASSQDGTGTQETQYF

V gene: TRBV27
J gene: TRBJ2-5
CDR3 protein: CASSHRPGRETQYF

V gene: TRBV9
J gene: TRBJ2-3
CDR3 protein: CASSTSVKGDRGSTDTQYF

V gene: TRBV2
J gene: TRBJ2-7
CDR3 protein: CASTQNSYEQYF

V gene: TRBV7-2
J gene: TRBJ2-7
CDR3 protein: CASSFEGTPGYEQYF

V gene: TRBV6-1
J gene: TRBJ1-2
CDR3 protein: CASREDRRNYGYTF

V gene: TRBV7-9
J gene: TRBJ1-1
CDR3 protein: CASSTGTENTEAFF

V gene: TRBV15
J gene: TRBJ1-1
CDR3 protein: CATSREAGRTEAFF

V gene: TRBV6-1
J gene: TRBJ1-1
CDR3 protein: CASKSGTGGLWTEAFF

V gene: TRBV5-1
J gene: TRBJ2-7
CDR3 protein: CASSFITGSSYEQYF

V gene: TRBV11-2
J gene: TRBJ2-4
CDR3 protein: CASSPGLTSGGPENIQYF

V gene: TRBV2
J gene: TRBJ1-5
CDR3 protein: CASSYYGTGRNQPQHF

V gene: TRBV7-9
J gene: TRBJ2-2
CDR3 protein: CASGRATGELFF

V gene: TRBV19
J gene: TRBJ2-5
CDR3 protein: CASSIEKGLETQYF

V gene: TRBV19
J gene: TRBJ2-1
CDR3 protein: CASSISRGGAISEQFF

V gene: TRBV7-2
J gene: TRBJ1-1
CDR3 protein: CASSLFPEPEAFF